Listed below are T cell receptor beta chains from one sample, sequenced in a study of somatic mutations in cytotoxic T cells in rheumatoid arthritis. Profiling relied on immunoSEQ multiplex PCR, and the TCRdb table lists in-frame clones only, not all of them. The repertoire holds roughly 20,000 clones, with about four fifths as singletons. The sample taken for sequencing was CD8+ T cells sorted from blood. The receptors here all came from an adult with rheumatoid arthritis. CDR3s include the opening cysteine and the closing phenylalanine or tryptophan. A D gene is named only where the DNA matches it firmly. Clone sizes are given selectively: once, few, many, or a class where the clone is expanded.

TGTGCCAGCAGCTTCTCCTTGGGCAGAAGCTCCTATAATTCACCCCTCCACTTT	CASSFSLGRSSYNSPLHF	-	TRBV7-8	TRBJ1-6	-
TGTGCCAGCAGCGATTCCCTGAACACTGAAGCTTTCTTT	CASSDSLNTEAFF	-	TRBV9	TRBJ1-1	-
TGTGCCAGTAGTATAGGACAGGGAGGCAATCAGCCCCAGCATTTT	CASSIGQGGNQPQHF	TRBD1	TRBV19	TRBJ1-5	-
TGTGCCAGCAGCTTTGGGGCAGGGAGAGAGACCCAGTACTTC	CASSFGAGRETQYF	-	TRBV5-6	TRBJ2-5	-
TGTGCCAGCAGCGTAGCTGGGCATCCGGGACTAGCGCGTCCCACCGGGGAGCTGTTTTTT	CASSVAGHPGLARPTGELFF	TRBD2	TRBV9	TRBJ2-2	-
TGTGCCAGCAGTCCCCGGATAGACACTGAAGCTTTCTTT	CASSPRIDTEAFF	-	TRBV27	TRBJ1-1	once
TGCAGCGCCGAGGGCAGCTCCTACGAGCAGTACTTC	CSAEGSSYEQYF	-	TRBV29-1	TRBJ2-7	-
TGTGCCAGCAGTTCTCTGGGACAGGTCTATGGCTACACCTTC	CASSSLGQVYGYTF	TRBD1	TRBV6-5	TRBJ1-2	-
TGTGCCAGCAGTTCACCGGGGGCTGGCTCCTACAATGAGCAGTTCTTC	CASSSPGAGSYNEQFF	-	TRBV27	TRBJ2-1	-
TGTGCCAGCAGCGTAGCGCCGGGACTAGCGGAATACAATGAGCAGTTCTTC	CASSVAPGLAEYNEQFF	TRBD2	TRBV9	TRBJ2-1	once
TGTGCCAGCAGCGTAGAGAACGGGGCCGCCGAGTCCATCTACTTC	CASSVENGAAESIYF	-	TRBV9	TRBJ2-5	-
TGCGCCAGCAGCTTGGAACAGGCGAACACTGAAGCTTTCTTT	CASSLEQANTEAFF	-	TRBV5-1	TRBJ1-1	-
TGCAGCGTAAGGGAGACAGATACGCAGTATTTT	CSVRETDTQYF	-	TRBV29-1	TRBJ2-3	-
TGTGCCAGCAGCTTAGGGGGCGTTGGCGAGCAGTACTTC	CASSLGGVGEQYF	-	TRBV7-2	TRBJ2-7	-
TGTGCCAGCACCCTTCGGGGGGGCCTAACAGATACGCAGTATTTT	CASTLRGGLTDTQYF	TRBD2	TRBV6-1	TRBJ2-3	-
TGTGCCAGCAGTTTCCCACTAATACAGGACAGGGGAAACTACGAGCAGTACTTC	CASSFPLIQDRGNYEQYF	TRBD1	TRBV27	TRBJ2-7	once